These T cell receptor beta chains were read from a single sample in a study of PD-1 and CTLA-4 blockade in melanoma. Method: immunoSEQ multiplex PCR; TCRdb's copy keeps in-frame clones and lacks some. The sample comprises about 18,000 clones, 73% of which are singletons, and about 17% rests with the top ten. Specimen: CD8+ T cells from peripheral blood, collected before anti-PD-1 treatment. These receptors were taken from a human donor with melanoma. CDR3s leave out the opening cysteine and the closing phenylalanine or tryptophan. The order of the fields is clone size, V gene, J gene, CDR3 protein. Some rows mark clone size as missing; the rest say once, few, many or name a class of expanded clone.

abundance: few
v_gene: TRBV12-5
j_gene: TRBJ1-6
CDR3aa: ASGSGTPLH

abundance: -
v_gene: TRBV11-3
j_gene: TRBJ2-7
CDR3aa: ASSLGGGSSYEQY

abundance: -
v_gene: TRBV24-1
j_gene: TRBJ2-7
CDR3aa: ATSDGKGDSYEQY

abundance: -
v_gene: TRBV6-5
j_gene: TRBJ2-7
CDR3aa: ASRVRDLNYEQY

abundance: once
v_gene: TRBV5-1
j_gene: TRBJ1-5
CDR3aa: ASSLGPGVSNQPQH

abundance: few
v_gene: TRBV5-6
j_gene: TRBJ2-7
CDR3aa: ASSLAEDEQY

abundance: -
v_gene: TRBV5-5
j_gene: TRBJ2-5
CDR3aa: ASLTGMKETQY

abundance: -
v_gene: TRBV4-2
j_gene: TRBJ2-7
CDR3aa: ASSQVRDSPYEQY

abundance: medium-sized
v_gene: TRBV27
j_gene: TRBJ2-7
CDR3aa: ASSPNLQDEQY

abundance: few
v_gene: TRBV5-1
j_gene: TRBJ1-6
CDR3aa: ASSFRGAQNSPLH

abundance: -
v_gene: TRBV27
j_gene: TRBJ1-1
CDR3aa: ASSLQGRYTEAF

abundance: -
v_gene: TRBV29-1
j_gene: TRBJ1-4
CDR3aa: SVLGEKLF

abundance: -
v_gene: TRBV6-5
j_gene: TRBJ2-3
CDR3aa: ASSPLVAADTQY

abundance: -
v_gene: TRBV3-1/TRBV3-2
j_gene: TRBJ2-2
CDR3aa: ASSQVGEIVGELF

abundance: -
v_gene: TRBV7-9
j_gene: TRBJ2-1
CDR3aa: ASSPDNLIEQF

abundance: -
v_gene: TRBV19
j_gene: TRBJ1-1
CDR3aa: ASSITGMNTEAF

abundance: -
v_gene: TRBV5-4
j_gene: TRBJ2-1
CDR3aa: ASSFSNEQF